The present T cell receptor (beta chain) was sequenced within a study of CD4 T cells in relation to SARS-CoV-2 and coronaviruses. Study-level findings and limits: Crossreactivity was assessed only for spike protein, not other viral proteins. Crossreactive clones expanded significantly less to SARS-CoV-2 than monoreactive clones.

Unexposed donor CD4+ T cells date from about 2011-2019, before the COVID-19 pandemic. The cells were cultured for less than twelve days before CD4+ T cells were isolated. Regarding this clone: As yet, its antigen is unknown.

TCRdb's copy holds only in-frame clones and misses some; the assay was immunoSEQ multiplex PCR. The data show 9,500 to 11,000 clones, about 81% seen once. This TCR came from a human donor in good health. The sample was CD4+ T cells from PBMCs, cultured in vitro.

The CDR3 nucleotides read TGTGCCAGCAGTTACGGGACAGGGGGTGCGGATACGCAGTATTTT. Translated, it gives CASSYGTGGADTQYF. The genes are TRBV6-6 and TRBJ2-3, with TRBD1 matching 11 bases. The CDR3 length is 15 residues. V lost 2 bases and J lost 6; bases outside the gene matches: 4. From germline, CDR1 is MNHNY and CDR2 SVGAGI (reference sequence).